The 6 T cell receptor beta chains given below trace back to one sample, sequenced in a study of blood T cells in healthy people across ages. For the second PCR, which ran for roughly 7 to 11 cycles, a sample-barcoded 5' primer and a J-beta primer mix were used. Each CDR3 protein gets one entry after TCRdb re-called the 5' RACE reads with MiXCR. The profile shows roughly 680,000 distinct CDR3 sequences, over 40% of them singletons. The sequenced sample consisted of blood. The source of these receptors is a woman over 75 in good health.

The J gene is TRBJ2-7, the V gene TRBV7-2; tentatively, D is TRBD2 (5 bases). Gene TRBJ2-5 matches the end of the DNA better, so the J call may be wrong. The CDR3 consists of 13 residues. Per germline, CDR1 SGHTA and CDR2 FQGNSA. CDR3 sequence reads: CASSLTWEETQYF. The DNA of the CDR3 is TGTGCCAGCAGCTTAACGTGGGAGGAGACCCAGTACTTC.

CDR3 in DNA: TGCGCCAGCAGCGTGGAAGCCTTAGGAGCGGAAGGTAGTAATGAGCAGTTCTTC. Its protein product is CASSVEALGAEGSNEQFF. The chain recombines TRBV5-1 with TRBJ2-1, with a tentative D call TRBD2 (5 bases). The germline gives CDR1 SGHRS, CDR2 YFSETQ. This CDR3 has 18 residues. The V gene lost 4 bases and the J gene lost 7 bases, with 27 bases spanning the gap.

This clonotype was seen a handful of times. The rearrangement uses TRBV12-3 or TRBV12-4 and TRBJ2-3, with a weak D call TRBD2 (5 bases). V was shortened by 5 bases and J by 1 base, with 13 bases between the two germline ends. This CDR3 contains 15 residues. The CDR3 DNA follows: TGTGCCAGCAGTCCCCGCAGAGCGGGCACAGATACGCAGTATTTT. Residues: CASSPRRAGTDTQYF.

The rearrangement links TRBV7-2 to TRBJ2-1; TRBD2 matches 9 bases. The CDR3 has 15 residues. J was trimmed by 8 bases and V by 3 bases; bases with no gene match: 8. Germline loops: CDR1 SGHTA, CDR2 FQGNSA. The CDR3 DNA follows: TGTGCCAGCAGCTTGGGCGGGGGGGGTAATTATGAGCAGTTCTTC. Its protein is CASSLGGGGNYEQFF.

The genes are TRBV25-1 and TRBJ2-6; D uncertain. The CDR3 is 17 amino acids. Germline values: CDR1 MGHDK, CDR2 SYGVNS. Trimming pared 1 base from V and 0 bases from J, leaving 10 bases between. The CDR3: CASSELEKNSGANVLTF. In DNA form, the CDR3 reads TGTGCCAGCAGTGAATTGGAAAAGAACTCTGGGGCCAACGTCCTGACTTTC. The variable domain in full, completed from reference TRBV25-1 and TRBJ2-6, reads EADIYQTPRYLVIGTGKKITLECSQTMGHDKMYWYQQDPGMELHLIHYSYGVNSTEKGDLSSESTVSRIRTEHFPLTLESARPSHTSQYLCASSELEKNSGANVLTFGAGSRLTVL.

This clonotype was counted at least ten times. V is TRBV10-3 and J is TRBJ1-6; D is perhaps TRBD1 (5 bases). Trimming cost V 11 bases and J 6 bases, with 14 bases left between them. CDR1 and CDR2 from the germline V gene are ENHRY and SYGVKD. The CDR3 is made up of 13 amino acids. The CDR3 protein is CAVGREGNSPLHF. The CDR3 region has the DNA TGTGCCGTGGGACGCGAGGGTAATTCACCCCTCCACTTT.